One and the same sample provided the 31 T cell receptor beta chains below, sequenced in a study of T cells after yellow fever vaccination. TCRdb recomputed calls from the 5' RACE reads with MiXCR, one row per CDR3 protein. The sample carries about 340,000 distinct CDR3 sequences, under 15% recorded once. This material consisted of CD4+ T cells sorted from PBMCs, taken 15 days after the yellow fever booster vaccination. These receptors came from a man younger than 35 who received the YFV17D yellow fever vaccine.

A few counts support this clonotype. The V and J genes are TRBV3-1 and TRBJ2-3; 13 bases are shared with TRBD2. The V segment lost 5 bases and the J segment 1 base; nucleotides outside the gene matches: 6. The CDR3 runs to 17 residues. Germline values: CDR1 LGHDT, CDR2 YNNKEL (reference sequence). The CDR3 nucleotides read TGTGCCAGCAGCTCCCCCGGACTAGCGGGGGGCACAGATACGCAGTATTTT. Amino acids: CASSSPGLAGGTDTQYF.

V and J are TRBV5-1 and TRBJ2-6, with 8 bases fitting TRBD1. The junction had 8 bases not matched to a gene; V was cut back by 3 bases and J by 0 bases. CDR1 and CDR2 (germline): SGHRS, YFSETQ. The CDR3 has 18 amino acids. The DNA of the CDR3 is TGCGCCAGCAGCTGGGGACAGGCTGAATCCTCTGGGGCCAACGTCCTGACTTTC. Protein: CASSWGQAESSGANVLTF.

This chain links TRBV11-2 with TRBJ2-6, with D possibly called TRBD1 or TRBD2 (5 bases each). V was trimmed by 1 base and J by 1 base, leaving 11 bases between them. This CDR3 region has 17 residues. Germline values: CDR1 SGHAT, CDR2 FQNNGV. CDR3 residues: CASSLALGGSGANVLTF. CDR3 DNA: TGTGCCAGCAGCTTAGCTCTTGGGGGATCTGGGGCCAACGTCCTGACTTTC.

Ten or more counts support this clonotype. The chain is built from TRBV29-1 and TRBJ2-1; TRBD2 agrees at 9 bases. Looked up from germline, CDR1 is SQVTM and CDR2 is ANQGSEA. This CDR3 contains 13 residues. V trimming: 7 bases; J trimming: 10 bases; junction bases outside the gene matches: 11. CDR3 DNA: TGCAGCGCCGCTAGCGGGGCCTTAGGAGAGCAGTTCTTC. Its translation: CSAASGALGEQFF.

V is TRBV7-2 and J is TRBJ1-2; 9 nucleotides agree with TRBD1. This CDR3 comprises 15 residues. The V gene's germline CDR1 is SGHTA and CDR2 FQGNSA. The trim removed 1 base at V and 8 bases at J, leaving 8 bases unmatched. The CDR3 sequence: CASSLEVTGGQGYTF. In DNA, the CDR3 is TGTGCCAGCAGCTTAGAGGTTACAGGGGGCCAGGGCTACACCTTC.

This clonotype has more than one count but fewer than ten. The chain joins TRBV7-2 to TRBJ2-3, with D possibly being TRBD1 or TRBD2 (5 bases each). V dropped 4 bases and J dropped 1 base, with 15 bases sitting between them. Germline V gene data show CDR1 as SGHTA and CDR2 as FQGNSA. CDR3 length: 16 residues. The CDR3 region has the DNA TGTGCCAGCAGCTCGGGACGGCGAACTGGCACAGATACGCAGTATTTT. Residues: CASSSGRRTGTDTQYF.

The gene calls are TRBV6-2 or TRBV6-3 and TRBJ1-5; 7 nucleotides align to TRBD1. CDR1 and CDR2 from the germline V gene are MNHEY and SVGEGT. Losses at the gene ends were 2 bases for V and 5 bases for J; bases not matched to a gene: 18. The CDR3 length is 19 residues. CDR3 amino acids: CASSYQAGTELLGYQPQHF. The DNA of the CDR3 is TGTGCCAGCAGTTACCAAGCCGGGACAGAGTTACTTGGATATCAGCCCCAGCATTTT.

J is TRBJ2-5 and V is TRBV3-1; TRBD2 might be the D (6 bases). This CDR3 comprises 14 residues. Germline V CDR1 and CDR2: LGHDT, YNNKEL (reference sequence). Deletions cut 1 base from V and 5 bases from J, with 11 bases between. Here the CDR3 reads CASSQGTAGETQYF. The CDR3 DNA is TGTGCCAGCAGCCAAGGGACCGCGGGGGAGACCCAGTACTTC.

V usage is TRBV20-1 and J usage is TRBJ1-6, with 8 bases matching TRBD1. The V gene's germline CDR1 is DFQATT and CDR2 SNEGSKA (reference sequence). This CDR3 has 16 residues. V trimming: 3 bases; J trimming: 10 bases; junction bases outside the gene matches: 14. Here the CDR3 reads CSARTAQGARRSPLHF. The CDR3 region has the DNA TGCAGTGCTAGGACCGCGCAGGGGGCCCGTAGATCACCCCTCCACTTT.

The chain joins TRBV7-2 to TRBJ2-7; maybe TRBD2 (6 bases). CDR1 is SGHTA and CDR2 is FQGNSA in the germline V gene. Trimming left V 5 bases short and J 3 bases short, with 11 bases between. CDR3 length: 13 amino acids. The CDR3 bases are TGTGCCAGCAGCAGGGACTGGGGCTACGAGCAGTACGTC. Translating gives CASSRDWGYEQYV.

This chain links TRBV20-1 with TRBJ1-5; maybe TRBD1 (6 bases). The germline V and J ends were trimmed by 1 base and 6 bases, with 10 bases remaining between them. This CDR3 spans 13 amino acids. Per germline, CDR1 DFQATT and CDR2 SNEGSKA (reference sequence). This CDR3 reads CSARAGAAQPQHF. In DNA form, the CDR3 reads TGCAGTGCTAGAGCAGGGGCAGCTCAGCCCCAGCATTTT.

The rearrangement links TRBV7-8 to TRBJ1-1; D possibly corresponds to TRBD1 (5 bases). From germline, CDR1 is SGHVS and CDR2 FQNEAQ. This CDR3 spans 16 amino acids. Trimming stripped 5 bases from V and 0 bases from J, with 16 bases between. As DNA, the CDR3 is TGTGCCAGCAGCCGCGGAGGGGAGGGGATGAACACTGAAGCTTTCTTT. This translates into CASSRGGEGMNTEAFF.

This clonotype has a handful of counts. The chain uses TRBV5-4 and TRBJ2-5; D unresolved. This CDR3 has 15 amino acids. The V gene lost 0 bases and the J gene lost 0 bases, with 9 bases spanning the gap. Germline V gene lookup returns CDR1 SGHNT and CDR2 YYREEE (reference sequence). The CDR3 spells CASSLDTEYQETQYF. The CDR3 DNA follows: TGTGCCAGCAGCTTGGACACGGAGTACCAAGAGACCCAGTACTTC.

This chain uses TRBV6-2 or TRBV6-3 with TRBJ2-5; the match to TRBD2 covers 9 bases. The CDR3 consists of 16 residues. J was trimmed by 5 bases and V by 0 bases; bases with no gene match: 7. Per germline, CDR1 MNHEY and CDR2 SVGEGT. In nucleotides, the CDR3 is TGTGCCAGCAGTTACTCCGCTAGCGGGGATCTGGAGACCCAGTACTTC. Translated, it gives CASSYSASGDLETQYF.

The chain is built from TRBV6-6 and TRBJ1-2, with 7 bases identical to TRBD1. The junction had 8 bases not matched to a gene; V was cut back by 6 bases and J by 4 bases. Germline V gives CDR1 MNHNY, CDR2 SVGAGI (reference sequence). The CDR3 length is 14 residues. The DNA for the CDR3 is TGTGCCAGCAGAGCAGGGGGATCTAGCTATGGCTACACCTTC. Its protein is CASRAGGSSYGYTF.

This chain connects TRBV18 to TRBJ1-1, with D tentatively TRBD1 (6 bases). Trimming cost V 6 bases and J 1 base, with 12 bases left between them. Per germline, CDR1 KGHSH and CDR2 LQKENI. CDR3 length: 14 residues. The DNA for the CDR3 is TGTGCCAGCTCTCCGGACAGCCCGAACACTGAAGCTTTCTTT. It codes for CASSPDSPNTEAFF.

This chain connects TRBV7-9 to TRBJ2-3; 14 bases map to TRBD2. The CDR3 runs to 17 residues. The trim removed 3 bases at V and 7 bases at J, leaving 9 bases unmatched. The germline V gene has CDR1 SEHNR and CDR2 FQNEAQ (reference sequence). The CDR3 DNA is TGTGCCAGCAGCTTGGGGACTAGCGGGGGAAGCTGGCATACGCAGTATTTT. It encodes CASSLGTSGGSWHTQYF.

This clonotype was recorded a few times. This chain uses TRBV5-1 with TRBJ2-7, with D unclear. Germline values: CDR1 SGHRS, CDR2 YFSETQ. Trimming removed 2 bases at V and 3 bases at J, with 3 bases between. This CDR3 region has 11 residues. The CDR3 spells CASSFLYEQYV. CDR3 nucleotides: TGCGCCAGCAGCTTCCTCTACGAGCAGTACGTC.

This clonotype occurred a few times. The V and J genes are TRBV7-2 and TRBJ1-2, with 8 nucleotides matching TRBD1. J lost 8 bases, V lost 5 bases, and 7 bases had no gene match. The CDR3 is 13 residues long. Germline assignment: CDR1 SGHTA and CDR2 FQGNSA. In nucleotides, the CDR3 is TGTGCCAGCAGCGCGGGACAGGATTTAGGCTACACCTTC. This gives the protein CASSAGQDLGYTF.

This clonotype was seen a few times. The chain carries TRBV12-3 or TRBV12-4 and TRBJ2-2, with 9 bases fitting TRBD1. The trim removed 6 bases at V and 7 bases at J, leaving 9 bases unmatched. This CDR3 is built from 15 residues. CDR3 sequence (DNA): TGTGCCAGCAGAATGGGACAGGGTGGGAACGGGGAGCTGTTTTTT. As protein: CASRMGQGGNGELFF.

This clonotype was detected only a few times. V usage is TRBV4-3 and J usage is TRBJ2-3; the D gene is possibly TRBD1 (6 bases). Germline V gene data show CDR1 as LGHNA and CDR2 as YSLEER. V shed 1 base and J shed 3 bases, with 11 bases lying between them. This CDR3 is built from 15 residues. The CDR3 spells CASSQGAQGTDTQYF. DNA of the CDR3: TGCGCCAGCAGCCAAGGAGCCCAGGGGACAGATACGCAGTATTTT.

This clonotype came up a few times. The chain is built from TRBV23-1 and TRBJ2-3; D might be TRBD1 (6 bases). TRBV23-1 is an open reading frame whose function is uncertain. CDR3 length equals 15 residues. The ends were cut back, 7 bases at V and 3 bases at J, with 17 bases in the middle. CDR3: CASTVPGADTDTQYF. CDR3 nucleotide sequence: TGCGCCAGCACCGTCCCAGGGGCAGATACAGATACGCAGTATTTT.

This sequence joins TRBV4-2 and TRBJ2-3, with 7 bases that match TRBD1. The length of the CDR3 is 16 residues. Trimming took 0 bases from V and 7 from J; bases not matched to a gene: 10. The germline V gene encodes CDR1 LGHNA and CDR2 YNFKEQ. The CDR3 nucleotides read TGTGCCAGCAGCCAAGATACAGGGGAAATCCGTAATACGCAGTATTTT. Translated, it gives CASSQDTGEIRNTQYF.

This clonotype occurred a few times. The CDR3, as DNA: TGTGCCAGCAGCTTCGACCGGGAGCTGTTTTTT. Protein product: CASSFDRELFF. The chain has TRBV5-4 and TRBJ2-2; no definite D call. Germline V gives CDR1 SGHNT, CDR2 YYREEE (reference sequence). V gave up 2 bases and J gave up 9 bases, with 5 bases separating them. This CDR3 has 11 residues.

This clonotype was seen more than once but under ten times. The genes are TRBV30 and TRBJ1-2, with D possibly being TRBD1 (5 bases). The CDR3 extends over 13 amino acids. Germline CDR1 is GTSNPN and CDR2 is SVGIG (reference sequence). Trimming removed 3 bases at V and 4 bases at J, with 12 bases between. CDR3 region: CAWSLTGTYGYTF. The CDR3 nucleotides are TGTGCCTGGAGCCTGACGGGGACCTATGGCTACACCTTC.

This clonotype was counted only a few times. This chain connects TRBV5-1 to TRBJ1-1, with TRBD1 matching over 12 bases. Unmatched junction bases numbered 11, after V lost 4 bases and J lost 7 bases. The CDR3 contains 16 residues. Looked up from germline, CDR1 is SGHRS and CDR2 is YFSETQ. CDR3 amino acids: CASSVGTGGSVGEAFF. The CDR3 DNA is TGCGCCAGCAGCGTCGGGACAGGGGGCTCCGTGGGTGAAGCTTTCTTT.

J is TRBJ1-4 and V is TRBV14; 7 nucleotides line up with TRBD1. The CDR3 consists of 14 residues. Germline values: CDR1 SGHDN, CDR2 FVKESK. The V and J ends lost 2 bases and 5 bases, in that order; junction bases with no gene match: 2. As DNA, the CDR3 is TGTGCCAGCAGCCAATCGGGACAGAATGAAAAACTGTTTTTT. As protein: CASSQSGQNEKLFF.

The chain employs TRBV6-1 and TRBJ2-1; TRBD2 matches 11 bases. CDR3 length equals 17 residues. Germline V lookup: CDR1 MNHNS, CDR2 SASEGT. Trimming took 2 bases from V and 7 from J; bases not matched to a gene: 10. CDR3 DNA: TGTGCCAGCAGTGAAACGTTAGCGGGGGGGCGTAGGAATGAGCAGTTCTTC. Its protein is CASSETLAGGRRNEQFF.

A few counts support this clonotype. The rearrangement links TRBV12-3 or TRBV12-4 to TRBJ1-5; 7 bases are shared with TRBD1. Trimming removed 5 bases from V and 5 bases from J; junction bases left unmatched: 6. The CDR3 is made up of 14 amino acids. The CDR3 sequence: CASSMTGRDQPQHF. The CDR3 DNA reads TGTGCCAGCAGTATGACAGGGAGGGATCAGCCCCAGCATTTT.

This clonotype was found a few times. The CDR3 coding sequence is TGTGCCAGCAGTGGAAGCCCCCGGGACAAGGTAGGGGGAAACACTGAAGCTTTCTTT. Its translation is CASSGSPRDKVGGNTEAFF. This chain connects TRBV2 to TRBJ1-1, with D maybe TRBD1 (6 bases). Germline-derived CDR1 and CDR2 are SNHLY and FYNNEI. Trimming took 4 bases from V and 2 from J, leaving 26 bases between them. This CDR3 is built from 19 residues.

The V call is TRBV7-3, the J call TRBJ2-6; tentatively, D is TRBD1 (6 bases). The germline V gene has CDR1 SGHTA and CDR2 FQGTGA. V was trimmed by 5 bases and J by 2 bases, leaving 13 bases between them. The CDR3 is 16 amino acids. The CDR3 DNA is TGTGCCAGCAGCGTCGCTGGGGGCCCTGGGGCCAACGTCCTGACTTTC. As protein: CASSVAGGPGANVLTF.